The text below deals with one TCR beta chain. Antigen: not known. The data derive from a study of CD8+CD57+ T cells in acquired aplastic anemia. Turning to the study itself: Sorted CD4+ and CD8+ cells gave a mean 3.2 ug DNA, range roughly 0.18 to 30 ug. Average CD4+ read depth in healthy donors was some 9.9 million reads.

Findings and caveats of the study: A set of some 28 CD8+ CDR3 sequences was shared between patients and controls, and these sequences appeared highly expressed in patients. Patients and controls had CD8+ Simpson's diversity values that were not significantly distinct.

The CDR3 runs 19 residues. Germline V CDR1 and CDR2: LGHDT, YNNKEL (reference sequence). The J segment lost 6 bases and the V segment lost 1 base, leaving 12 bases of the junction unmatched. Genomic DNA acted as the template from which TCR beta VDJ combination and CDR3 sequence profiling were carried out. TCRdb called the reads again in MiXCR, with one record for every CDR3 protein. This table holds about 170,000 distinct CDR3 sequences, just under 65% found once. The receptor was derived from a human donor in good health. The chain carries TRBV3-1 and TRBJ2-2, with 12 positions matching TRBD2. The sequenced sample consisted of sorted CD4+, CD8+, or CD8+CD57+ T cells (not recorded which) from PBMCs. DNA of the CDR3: TGTGCCAGCAGCCAAGGGGGACTAGCGGGCGCCTGGAGGGCCGGGGAGCTGTTTTTT. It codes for CASSQGGLAGAWRAGELFF. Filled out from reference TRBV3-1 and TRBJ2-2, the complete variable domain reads DTAVSQTPKYLVTQMGNDKSIKCEQNLGHDTMYWYKQDSKKFLKIMFSYNNKELIINETVPNRFSPKSPDKAHLNLHINSLELGDSAVYFCASSQGGLAGAWRAGELFFGEGSRLTVL.